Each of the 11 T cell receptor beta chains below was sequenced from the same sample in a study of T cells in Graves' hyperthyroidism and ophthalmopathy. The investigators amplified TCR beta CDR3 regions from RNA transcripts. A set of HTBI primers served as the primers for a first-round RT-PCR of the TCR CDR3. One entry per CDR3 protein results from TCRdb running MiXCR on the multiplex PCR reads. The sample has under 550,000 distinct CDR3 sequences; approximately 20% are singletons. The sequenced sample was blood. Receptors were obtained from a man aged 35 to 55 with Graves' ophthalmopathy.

The CDR3 here is CASSRTERTRQVGSSPLHF. CDR3 nucleotides: TGTGCCAGCAGCCGCACAGAACGGACACGCCAGGTTGGGAGTTCACCCCTCCACTTT. The chain is built from TRBV7-2 and TRBJ1-6; perhaps TRBD1 as D (5 bases). The CDR3 length is 19 residues. Trimming removed 5 bases at V and 9 bases at J, with 29 bases between. CDR1 and CDR2 (germline): SGHTA, FQGNSA.

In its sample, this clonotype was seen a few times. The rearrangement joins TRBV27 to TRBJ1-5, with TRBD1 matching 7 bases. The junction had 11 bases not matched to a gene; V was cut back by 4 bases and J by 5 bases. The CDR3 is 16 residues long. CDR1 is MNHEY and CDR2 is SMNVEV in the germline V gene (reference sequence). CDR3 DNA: TGTGCCAGCAGTTCGAAGACAGGGCCCGGTTATCAGCCCCAGCATTTT. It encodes CASSSKTGPGYQPQHF.

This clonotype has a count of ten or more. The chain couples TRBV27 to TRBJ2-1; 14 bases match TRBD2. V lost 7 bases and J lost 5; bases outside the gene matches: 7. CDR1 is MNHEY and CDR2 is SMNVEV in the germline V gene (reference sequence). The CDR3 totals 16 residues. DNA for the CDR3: TGTGCCAGCATGACGCTGGGACTAGCGGGAGACAATGAGCAGTTCTTC. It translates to CASMTLGLAGDNEQFF.

In DNA, the CDR3 is TGCAGCGTTGAGACAGGGGGGAATGAAAAACTGTTTTTT. Translated: CSVETGGNEKLFF. The chain links TRBV29-1 to TRBJ1-4; TRBD1 aligns across 9 bases. The CDR3 has 13 residues. The J segment lost 5 bases and the V segment lost 3 bases, leaving 1 base of the junction unmatched. Germline V gives CDR1 SQVTM, CDR2 ANQGSEA.

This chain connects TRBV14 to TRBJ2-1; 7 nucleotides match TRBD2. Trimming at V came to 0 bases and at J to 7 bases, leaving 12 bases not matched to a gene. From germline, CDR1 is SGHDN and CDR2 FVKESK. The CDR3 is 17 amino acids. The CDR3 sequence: CASSQDWALAIPNEQFF. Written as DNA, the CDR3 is TGTGCCAGCAGCCAAGATTGGGCACTAGCGATACCTAATGAGCAGTTCTTC.

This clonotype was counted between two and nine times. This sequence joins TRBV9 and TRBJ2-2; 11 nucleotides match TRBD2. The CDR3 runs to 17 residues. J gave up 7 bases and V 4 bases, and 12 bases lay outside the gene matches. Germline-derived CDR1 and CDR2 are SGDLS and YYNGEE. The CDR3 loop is CASSPNLSGRADGELFF. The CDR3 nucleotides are TGTGCCAGCAGCCCGAACCTTAGCGGGAGGGCCGACGGGGAGCTGTTTTTT.

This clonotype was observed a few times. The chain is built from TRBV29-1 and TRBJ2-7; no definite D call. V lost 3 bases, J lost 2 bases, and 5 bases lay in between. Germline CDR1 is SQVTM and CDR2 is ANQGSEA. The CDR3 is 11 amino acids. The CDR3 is CSVESAYEQYF. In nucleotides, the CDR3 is TGCAGCGTTGAGTCAGCCTACGAGCAGTACTTC.

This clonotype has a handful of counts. CDR3 in DNA: TGCGCCAGCAGCCATGAGACTAGCGGGAGCTACAATGAGCAGTTCTTC. It encodes CASSHETSGSYNEQFF. This chain joins TRBV4-1 and TRBJ2-1; TRBD2 aligns across 12 bases. Germline V lookup: CDR1 MGHRA, CDR2 YSYEKL. J was trimmed by 3 bases and V by 3 bases; bases with no gene match: 3. There are 16 residues in the CDR3.

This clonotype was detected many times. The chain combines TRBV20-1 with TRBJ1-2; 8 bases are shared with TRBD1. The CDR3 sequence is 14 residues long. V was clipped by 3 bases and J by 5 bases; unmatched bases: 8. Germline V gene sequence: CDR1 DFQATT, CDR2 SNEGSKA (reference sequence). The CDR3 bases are TGCAGTGCTAGCCTCTCGGGACAGGCATATGGCTACACCTTC. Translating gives CSASLSGQAYGYTF.

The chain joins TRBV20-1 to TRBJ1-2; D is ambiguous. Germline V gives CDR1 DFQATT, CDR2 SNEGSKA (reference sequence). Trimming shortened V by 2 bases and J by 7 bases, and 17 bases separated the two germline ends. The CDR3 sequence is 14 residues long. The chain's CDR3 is CSARPTGPLAGYTF. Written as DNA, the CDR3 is TGCAGTGCTAGACCCACGGGCCCTCTAGCTGGCTACACCTTC.

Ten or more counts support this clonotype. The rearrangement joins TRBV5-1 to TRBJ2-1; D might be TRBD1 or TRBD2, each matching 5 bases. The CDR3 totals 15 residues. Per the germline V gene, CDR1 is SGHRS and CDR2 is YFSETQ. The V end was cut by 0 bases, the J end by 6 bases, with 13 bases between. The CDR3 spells CASSLAGTIFNEQFF. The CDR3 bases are TGCGCCAGCAGCTTGGCCGGGACGATCTTCAATGAGCAGTTCTTC.